This is a list of T cell receptor beta chains from one sample in a study of CD8 T cells in ankylosing spondylitis. TCRdb re-called the 5' RACE reads through MiXCR, storing one row per CDR3 protein. The repertoire includes approximately 24,000 distinct CDR3 sequences, 10% to 15% of them detected once, and about 32% sits in the top ten. The sample consisted of blood. These receptors originate from a male donor with ankylosing spondylitis or in good health (not recorded which). The CDR3 runs from the conserved cysteine through the conserved F or W. A D gene is named only where the DNA matches it firmly. Clone size is stated in some rows and not others, as once, few, many or a class when expanded.

d_gene: TRBD2; j_gene: TRBJ2-4; abundance: few; v_gene: TRBV7-2; CDR3nt: TGTGCCAGCAGCCTGGGTGGCGGGGGGAACATTCAGTACTTC; CDR3aa: CASSLGGGGNIQYF
d_gene: NA; j_gene: TRBJ2-4; abundance: few; v_gene: TRBV7-2; CDR3nt: TGTGCCAGCAGCCAAGAGGGCGGGGCAGCCAAAAACATTCAGTACTTC; CDR3aa: CASSQEGGAAKNIQYF
d_gene: NA; j_gene: TRBJ1-4; abundance: few; v_gene: TRBV7-9; CDR3nt: TGTGCCAGCAGCTTACGCGGTACGGGAGAAGAAAAACTGTTTTTT; CDR3aa: CASSLRGTGEEKLFF
d_gene: TRBD2; j_gene: TRBJ2-5; abundance: NA; v_gene: TRBV12-3/TRBV12-4; CDR3nt: TGTGCCAGCAGCTCCGGACTAGCGGGGGGGACCCAGTACTTC; CDR3aa: CASSSGLAGGTQYF
d_gene: NA; j_gene: TRBJ2-2; abundance: NA; v_gene: TRBV5-1; CDR3nt: TGCGCCAGCAGCTTCGGGGTGAACACCGGGGAGCTGTTTTTT; CDR3aa: CASSFGVNTGELFF
d_gene: TRBD1; j_gene: TRBJ1-5; abundance: many; v_gene: TRBV12-3/TRBV12-4; CDR3nt: TGTGCCAGCAGTTCCAGGACAGGGGAAACGAGGAAGGGTCAGCCCCAGCATTTT; CDR3aa: CASSSRTGETRKGQPQHF
d_gene: NA; j_gene: TRBJ1-4; abundance: few; v_gene: TRBV5-1; CDR3nt: TGCGCCAGCAGCTTGGCCGGCGCAACTAATGAAAAACTGTTTTTT; CDR3aa: CASSLAGATNEKLFF
d_gene: NA; j_gene: TRBJ2-2; abundance: NA; v_gene: TRBV3-1; CDR3nt: TGTGCCAGCAGCCACCCCGGGGGAAGGAACACCGGGGAGCTGTTTTTT; CDR3aa: CASSHPGGRNTGELFF
d_gene: TRBD2; j_gene: TRBJ2-2; abundance: NA; v_gene: TRBV12-3/TRBV12-4; CDR3nt: TGTGCCAGCAGTTTTCGTAGCGGGGGTTTGTTTGGCACCGGGGAGCTGTTTTTT; CDR3aa: CASSFRSGGLFGTGELFF
d_gene: NA; j_gene: TRBJ2-7; abundance: few; v_gene: TRBV12-3/TRBV12-4; CDR3nt: TGTGCCAGCAGTTTTCAGGGGCCTTCCTACGAGCAGTACTTC; CDR3aa: CASSFQGPSYEQYF
d_gene: TRBD2; j_gene: TRBJ2-3; abundance: NA; v_gene: TRBV12-3/TRBV12-4; CDR3nt: TGTGCCAGCAGGGCTAGCGGGAGCACAGATACGCAGTATTTT; CDR3aa: CASRASGSTDTQYF
d_gene: NA; j_gene: TRBJ2-7; abundance: many; v_gene: TRBV4-3; CDR3nt: TGCGCCAGCAGCCAGCTTCAGGCGGGTCCCTACGAGCAGTACTTC; CDR3aa: CASSQLQAGPYEQYF
d_gene: TRBD1; j_gene: TRBJ2-1; abundance: few; v_gene: TRBV19; CDR3nt: TGTGCCAGTAGTCCAGACAGGGGCTCCTACAATGAGCAGTTCTTC; CDR3aa: CASSPDRGSYNEQFF
d_gene: TRBD1; j_gene: TRBJ2-2; abundance: medium-sized; v_gene: TRBV25-1; CDR3nt: TGTGCCAGCAGGGGACAGGTCAACACCGGGGAGCTGTTTTTT; CDR3aa: CASRGQVNTGELFF
d_gene: NA; j_gene: TRBJ1-1; abundance: medium-sized; v_gene: TRBV5-1; CDR3nt: TGCGCCACCTCGCCCCTTTCCCTGAACACTGAAGCTTTCTTT; CDR3aa: CATSPLSLNTEAFF
d_gene: TRBD1; j_gene: TRBJ1-1; abundance: few; v_gene: TRBV12-3/TRBV12-4; CDR3nt: TGTGCCAGCACCTTAACCAGGACAGGGTTGAACACTGAAGCTTTCTTT; CDR3aa: CASTLTRTGLNTEAFF
d_gene: NA; j_gene: TRBJ1-1; abundance: many; v_gene: TRBV12-3/TRBV12-4; CDR3nt: TGTGCCAGCAGTTTTAGGCTTTCGACTGAAGCTTTCTTT; CDR3aa: CASSFRLSTEAFF
d_gene: TRBD2; j_gene: TRBJ2-5; abundance: many; v_gene: TRBV12-3/TRBV12-4; CDR3nt: TGTGCCAGCTCATCTAGCGGGGGGGAGACCCAGTACTTC; CDR3aa: CASSSSGGETQYF
d_gene: TRBD1; j_gene: TRBJ1-1; abundance: NA; v_gene: TRBV28; CDR3nt: TGTGCCAGCATTCCGAGGACAGGGGAGAACACTGAAGCTTTCTTT; CDR3aa: CASIPRTGENTEAFF
d_gene: TRBD1; j_gene: TRBJ2-7; abundance: many; v_gene: TRBV11-2; CDR3nt: TGTGCCAGCAGTCCCTCGGTGCAGGGGGCGCGTGAGCAGTACTTC; CDR3aa: CASSPSVQGAREQYF
d_gene: NA; j_gene: TRBJ1-5; abundance: once; v_gene: TRBV7-6; CDR3nt: TGTGCCAGCAGCTTAGCGGGGGGTCAGCCCCAGCATTTT; CDR3aa: CASSLAGGQPQHF
d_gene: NA; j_gene: TRBJ1-1; abundance: few; v_gene: TRBV20-1; CDR3nt: TGCAGTGCTAGCGGGGATCTCCGCTTGAACACTGAAGCTTTCTTT; CDR3aa: CSASGDLRLNTEAFF
d_gene: NA; j_gene: TRBJ2-2; abundance: many; v_gene: TRBV6-2/TRBV6-3; CDR3nt: TGTGCCAGCAGGACGGGACCCGCGAACACCGGGGAGCTGTTTTTT; CDR3aa: CASRTGPANTGELFF
d_gene: NA; j_gene: TRBJ2-3; abundance: NA; v_gene: TRBV20-1; CDR3nt: TGCAGTGCTCCCAAAGGGGGCACAGATACGCAGTATTTT; CDR3aa: CSAPKGGTDTQYF
d_gene: NA; j_gene: TRBJ2-1; abundance: NA; v_gene: TRBV7-9; CDR3nt: TGTGCCAGCAGCTCACGGACGGTTAGTAATGAGCAGTTCTTC; CDR3aa: CASSSRTVSNEQFF
d_gene: NA; j_gene: TRBJ2-2; abundance: NA; v_gene: TRBV6-2/TRBV6-3; CDR3nt: TGTGCCAGCAGTTACTCAGGGCCCAACACCGGGGAGCTGTTTTTT; CDR3aa: CASSYSGPNTGELFF
d_gene: TRBD1; j_gene: TRBJ2-5; abundance: NA; v_gene: TRBV20-1; CDR3nt: TGCAGTGCTAGGAGGACAGGGGAAGAGACCCAGTACTTC; CDR3aa: CSARRTGEETQYF
d_gene: NA; j_gene: TRBJ2-5; abundance: few; v_gene: TRBV14; CDR3nt: TGTGCCAGCAACCGACTACTCCAAGAGACCCAGTACTTC; CDR3aa: CASNRLLQETQYF
d_gene: NA; j_gene: TRBJ2-1; abundance: NA; v_gene: TRBV7-9; CDR3nt: TGTGCCAGCAGTACCCAAGAGGGACAACGCTCCTACAATGAGCAGTTCTTC; CDR3aa: CASSTQEGQRSYNEQFF
d_gene: NA; j_gene: TRBJ2-2; abundance: many; v_gene: TRBV5-1; CDR3nt: TGCGCCAGCAGCTTCCTGGGGGGCTTGTCCGGGGAGCTGTTTTTT; CDR3aa: CASSFLGGLSGELFF
d_gene: TRBD2; j_gene: TRBJ2-1; abundance: many; v_gene: TRBV5-1; CDR3nt: TGCGCCAGCAGCTTGTACCTAGCGGGTCACAATGAGCAGTTCTTC; CDR3aa: CASSLYLAGHNEQFF
d_gene: TRBD1; j_gene: TRBJ2-2; abundance: NA; v_gene: TRBV29-1; CDR3nt: TGCAGCGTTGAGGTGGGACAGGGTCTCGGGGAGCTGTTTTTT; CDR3aa: CSVEVGQGLGELFF
d_gene: NA; j_gene: TRBJ2-3; abundance: few; v_gene: TRBV24-1; CDR3nt: TGTGCCACCAGTGATTCTGGCACAGATACGCAGTATTTT; CDR3aa: CATSDSGTDTQYF
d_gene: NA; j_gene: TRBJ2-1; abundance: NA; v_gene: TRBV7-2; CDR3nt: TGTGCCAGCGGCTTAGTTAACAGGGCCAATGAGCAGTTCTTC; CDR3aa: CASGLVNRANEQFF
d_gene: NA; j_gene: TRBJ1-1; abundance: NA; v_gene: TRBV25-1; CDR3nt: TGTGCCAGCAGTGAATACGGCGGGCTGGGTACTGAAGCTTTCTTT; CDR3aa: CASSEYGGLGTEAFF
d_gene: NA; j_gene: TRBJ2-1; abundance: few; v_gene: TRBV4-3; CDR3nt: TGCGCCAGCAGCCAAGATCGGAGCTCCTACAATGAGCAGTTCTTC; CDR3aa: CASSQDRSSYNEQFF
d_gene: NA; j_gene: TRBJ2-1; abundance: NA; v_gene: TRBV19; CDR3nt: TGTGCCAGTAGTCTGAGGAGTGAGCAGTTCTTC; CDR3aa: CASSLRSEQFF